This TCR beta chain originates from a study of monozygotic twins with inflammatory bowel disease. Study findings and constraints: No repertoire similarity difference was seen between concordant and discordant twins; power was possibly limited. Fewer shared clonotypes with others were found in IBD patients than in healthy twins, especially with disease activity.

Molecular identifiers with 6-nucleotide sample barcodes were added during cDNA synthesis via template switching. TCRdb reprocessed the 5' RACE reads and reports one entry per CDR3 protein, with no DNA. The listing records some 190,000 distinct CDR3 sequences. This CDR3 region has 15 residues. Germline-derived CDR1 and CDR2 are SEHNR and FQNEAQ (reference sequence). Of note for this clonotype: The antigen remains unidentified.

The sequenced material came from blood. The chain is built from TRBV7-9 and TRBJ1-4; TCRdb's assignment of TRBD1 cannot be checked, as there is no DNA. The clonotype originates from a human donor with ulcerative colitis or Crohn's disease, or a healthy co-twin of an affected twin (not recorded which). The CDR3 loop reads CASSLAGQGAEKLFF.